This passage covers 4 T cell receptor beta chains from one sample sequenced in a study of T-cell reconstitution after alpha-beta-depleted transplantation in children. Unique molecular identifiers tagged the TCRbeta library. A single record per CDR3 protein comes from TCRdb applying MiXCR to the PCR reads. The sample has fewer than 250,000 distinct CDR3 sequences, approximately 19% seen once. The sequenced sample was PBMCs, mostly from graft donor cells, obtained 360 days after TCRalphabeta/CD19-depleted stem cell transplant. The receptors were sampled from a male patient between 2 and 10 years old who had a stem cell transplant for acute lymphoblastic leukemia, so the T cells may come from the graft donor.

In this sample, this clonotype turned up many times. V and J are TRBV12-3 or TRBV12-4 and TRBJ1-4, with D tentatively TRBD1 (5 bases). There are 13 residues in the CDR3. Trimming took 8 bases from V and 0 from J, leaving 7 bases between them. The CDR3 DNA is TGTGCCAGCGGGACTGCAACTAATGAAAAACTGTTTTTT. Translating it yields CASGTATNEKLFF.

This clonotype was seen a handful of times. This sequence joins TRBV15 and TRBJ1-5; 7 bases line up with TRBD1. CDR3 length: 16 residues. The germline CDR1 and CDR2 sequences are LNHNV and YYDKDF (reference sequence). V lost 5 bases to trimming and J lost 4 bases; unmatched junction nucleotides: 11. The CDR3 DNA is TGTGCCACCAGCGGAACCTTCATGACAGGGAATCAGCCCCAGCATTTT. Its protein is CATSGTFMTGNQPQHF.

This chain joins TRBV9 and TRBJ2-7; 15 positions match TRBD2. Germline V CDR1 and CDR2: SGDLS, YYNGEE. V lost 3 bases and J lost 3; bases outside the gene matches: 7. The CDR3 loop spans 17 amino acids. The CDR3 DNA reads as TGTGCCAGCAGCGCCCCCGGGACTAGCGGGGGGCACTACGAGCAGTACTTC. Its protein product is CASSAPGTSGGHYEQYF.

This clonotype was recorded only once. The chain carries TRBV5-1 and TRBJ2-1; 9 bases line up with TRBD2. Germline V lookup: CDR1 SGHRS, CDR2 YFSETQ. This CDR3 region has 16 residues. J gave up 6 bases and V 0 bases, and 7 bases lay outside the gene matches. CDR3 sequence reads: CASSLAAGGSFNEQFF. Written as DNA, the CDR3 is TGCGCCAGCAGCTTGGCGGCGGGGGGGTCTTTCAATGAGCAGTTCTTC.